These 32 T cell receptor beta chains came from one sample sequenced in a study of T-cell reconstitution after alpha-beta-depleted transplantation in children. A library of TCRbeta sequences, prepared with unique molecular identifiers, was generated. TCRdb independently ran MiXCR on the PCR reads; one entry per CDR3 protein. The sample shows around 340,000 distinct CDR3 sequences, 10% to 15% of them seen only once. Here the sequenced sample was PBMCs, taken from the stem cell graft. Receptors were obtained from a human donor who donated a stem cell graft to a child with Fanconi anemia.

This clonotype turned up a few times. The chain couples TRBV12-3 or TRBV12-4 to TRBJ1-4; no reliable D call. V dropped 2 bases and J dropped 8 bases, with 12 bases sitting between them. CDR3 length equals 14 residues. The DNA of the CDR3 is TGTGCCAGCAGTTTACCCACCTCGGAGGAAAAACTGTTTTTT. Residues: CASSLPTSEEKLFF.

The CDR3 bases are TGTGCCAGCAGCTTACATAGGGGGACTGAAGCTTTCTTT. It translates to CASSLHRGTEAFF. This rearrangement joins TRBV7-2 to TRBJ1-1; possibly TRBD1 for D (6 bases). Germline V gene data show CDR1 as SGHTA and CDR2 as FQGNSA. Trimming left V 2 bases short and J 5 bases short, with 9 bases between. This CDR3 comprises 13 residues. Supplemented by reference TRBV7-2 and TRBJ1-1, the full variable domain reads GAGVSQSPSNKVTEKGKDVELRCDPISGHTALYWYRQSLGQGLEFLIYFQGNSAPDKSGLPSDRFSAERTGGSVSTLTIQRTQQEDSAVYLCASSLHRGTEAFFGQGTRLTVV.

There are many counts of this clonotype. The gene calls are TRBV28 and TRBJ1-5; D is undetermined. V dropped 6 bases and J dropped 2 bases, with 14 bases sitting between them. Germline-derived CDR1 and CDR2 are MDHEN and SYDVKM. The CDR3 is 15 residues long. The CDR3 loop reads CASSTAWLGNQPQHF. For the CDR3, the DNA is TGTGCCAGCAGCACCGCGTGGTTGGGCAATCAGCCCCAGCATTTT.

This clonotype has a handful of counts. V is TRBV3-1 and J is TRBJ1-2; TRBD1 is a possible D gene (5 bases). The CDR3 is 13 residues long. The germline CDR1 and CDR2 sequences are LGHDT and YNNKEL (reference sequence). V lost 2 bases, J lost 2 bases, and 6 bases lay in between. CDR3 DNA sequence: TGTGCCAGCAGCCAACGGGGGAACTATGGCTACACCTTC. Amino acids: CASSQRGNYGYTF. Based on the CDR3 plus reference TRBV3-1 and TRBJ1-2, the full variable domain is DTAVSQTPKYLVTQMGNDKSIKCEQNLGHDTMYWYKQDSKKFLKIMFSYNNKELIINETVPNRFSPKSPDKAHLNLHINSLELGDSAVYFCASSQRGNYGYTFGSGTRLTVV.

The rearrangement links TRBV15 to TRBJ2-3; tentatively, D is TRBD1 (6 bases). The V end was cut by 8 bases, the J end by 7 bases, with 16 bases between. Germline V gives CDR1 LNHNV, CDR2 YYDKDF (reference sequence). The CDR3 covers 13 residues. CDR3 in DNA: TGTGCCACCCGTGACGGACAGTTCTATACGCAGTATTTT. This gives the protein CATRDGQFYTQYF. The full variable domain, with the rest looked up from reference TRBV15 and TRBJ2-3, is DAMVIQNPRYQVTQFGKPVTLSCSQTLNHNVMYWYQQKSSQAPKLLFHYYDKDFNNEADTPDNFQSRRPNTSFCFLDIRSPGLGDTAMYLCATRDGQFYTQYFGPGTRLTVL.

This clonotype appeared many times. V and J are TRBV5-1 and TRBJ2-2; a weak D match, TRBD2 (6 bases). The germline V gene has CDR1 SGHRS and CDR2 YFSETQ. The CDR3 has 12 amino acids. Trimming removed 4 bases at V and 8 bases at J, with 9 bases between. CDR3 sequence: CASSTGGGELFF. The CDR3 bases are TGCGCCAGCAGCACCGGAGGGGGGGAGCTGTTTTTT. Drawing the rest from reference TRBV5-1 and TRBJ2-2, the complete variable domain is KAGVTQTPRYLIKTRGQQVTLSCSPISGHRSVSWYQQTPGQGLQFLFEYFSETQRNKGNFPGRFSGRQFSNSRSEMNVSTLELGDSALYLCASSTGGGELFFGEGSRLTVL.

This clonotype was counted between two and nine times. Here the CDR3 reads CASSEAGGSYNEQFF. The CDR3 coding sequence is TGTGCCAGCAGTGAGGCGGGGGGGTCCTACAATGAGCAGTTCTTC. The V and J genes are TRBV7-6 and TRBJ2-1, with 9 bases that match TRBD2. V was pared by 6 bases and J by 1 base, with 4 bases of the junction left unmatched. CDR1 and CDR2 from the germline V gene are SGHVS and FNYEAQ. There are 15 residues in the CDR3.

Ten or more counts support this clonotype. This chain uses TRBV6-2 or TRBV6-3 with TRBJ1-1; 8 nucleotides agree with TRBD1. This CDR3 spans 15 amino acids. The junction had 7 bases not matched to a gene; V was cut back by 2 bases and J by 5 bases. From germline, CDR1 is MNHEY and CDR2 SVGEGT. CDR3 in DNA: TGTGCCAGCAGTTACCCAGGGGGCGCACGGACTGAAGCTTTCTTT. Protein sequence: CASSYPGGARTEAFF.

CDR3 sequence reads: CATSDSDRVDGYTF. DNA for the CDR3: TGTGCCACCAGTGATTCCGACAGGGTTGATGGCTACACCTTC. The rearrangement joins TRBV24-1 to TRBJ1-2; 7 bases are shared with TRBD1. The V gene end was trimmed by 2 bases and the J gene end by 6 bases; junction bases not matched to a gene: 5. The CDR3 has 14 residues. Germline V gives CDR1 KGHDR, CDR2 SFDVKD.

About this clonotype itself: Germline and junction disagree at one end, which may indicate a read error. This chain uses TRBV15 with TRBJ2-1; maybe TRBD2 (7 bases). Germline CDR1 reads LNHNV; CDR2 reads YYDKDF (reference sequence). This CDR3 comprises 14 residues. CDR3 nucleotide sequence: TGTGCTACCACCGGCGGGGGCCTTTACAATGAGCAGTTCTTC. It translates to CATTGGGLYNEQFF.

This clonotype was picked up a small number of times. The chain is built from TRBV6-1 and TRBJ2-1; D is possibly TRBD1 (5 bases). Germline loops: CDR1 MNHNS, CDR2 SASEGT. The V end lost 1 base, the J end lost 3 bases, and 7 bases lay between the germline ends. CDR3 length equals 14 residues. The CDR3 nucleotides read TGTGCCAGCAGTGAAGACAGGTTCTACAATGAGCAGTTCTTC. Amino acids: CASSEDRFYNEQFF.

This clonotype has a count of ten or more. The V gene is TRBV4-3, the J gene TRBJ2-7; no reliable D call. The CDR3 runs to 13 residues. The germline V gene encodes CDR1 LGHNA and CDR2 YSLEER. Trimming removed 1 base from V and 3 bases from J, with 7 bases in between. Here the CDR3 reads CASSQGSHYEQYF. The CDR3 DNA reads as TGCGCCAGCAGCCAAGGGTCCCACTACGAGCAGTACTTC.

This clonotype was found a few times. The chain links TRBV7-9 to TRBJ2-3, with 10 bases that match TRBD1. The trim removed 2 bases at V and 5 bases at J, leaving 4 bases unmatched. The CDR3 has 15 amino acids. Germline values: CDR1 SEHNR, CDR2 FQNEAQ (reference sequence). This CDR3 reads CASSLTGTGVDTQYF. The CDR3 nucleotides read TGTGCCAGCAGCTTAACCGGGACAGGGGTAGATACGCAGTATTTT.

The V gene is TRBV5-6, the J gene TRBJ2-7, with D perhaps given as TRBD1 or TRBD2 (5 bases each). The CDR3 length is 17 residues. Germline assignment: CDR1 SGHDT and CDR2 YYEEEE. Deletions cut 0 bases from V and 6 bases from J, with 22 bases between. CDR3 DNA: TGTGCCAGCAGCTTGGGGGACCTTGATTTCTCGGGGCCCGAGCAGTACGTC. Translated, it gives CASSLGDLDFSGPEQYV.

Comment on this clonotype: Being one base from a much bigger clone, this may be a read error. The rearrangement uses TRBV7-8 and TRBJ2-1; possible D gene TRBD2, 6 bases. In germline, CDR1 is SGHVS, CDR2 FQNEAQ. Trimming took off 5 bases at V and 10 bases at J, with 12 bases between the two ends. CDR3 length equals 12 residues. The CDR3 DNA is TGTGCCAGCAGCCGACGGAGGGAAGAGCAGTTCTTC. This codes for CASSRRREEQFF.

In its sample, this clonotype was seen many times. The chain recombines TRBV6-5 with TRBJ2-3; TRBD1 or TRBD2 may be the D gene (5 bases each). The CDR3 runs 14 residues. Germline-derived CDR1 and CDR2 are MNHEY and SVGAGI. With 1 base removed from V and 5 bases from J, the gap between germline ends came to 10 bases. CDR3 in DNA: TGTGCCAGCAGTTACTGGGGGTCGGGAGATACGCAGTATTTT. Its translation is CASSYWGSGDTQYF.

This clonotype was detected a few times. The chain employs TRBV4-2 and TRBJ2-7; D uncertain. V was trimmed by 0 bases and J by 3 bases, leaving 9 bases between them. The CDR3 runs 14 residues. The V gene's germline CDR1 is LGHNA and CDR2 YNFKEQ. CDR3 bases: TGTGCCAGCAGCCAAGAGCGGCTTCTCTACGAGCAGTACTTC. Translating gives CASSQERLLYEQYF.

The gene calls are TRBV6-2 or TRBV6-3 and TRBJ1-5; D is ambiguous. V shed 3 bases and J shed 12 bases, with 12 bases lying between them. Looked up from germline, CDR1 is MNHEY and CDR2 is SVGEGT. This CDR3 comprises 12 residues. The CDR3 spells CASSYETARQHF. CDR3 sequence (DNA): TGTGCCAGCAGTTATGAGACCGCCCGCCAGCATTTT.

This clonotype was found many times. The chain has TRBV15 and TRBJ2-3, with 8 bases that match TRBD1. V was clipped by 8 bases and J by 3 bases; unmatched bases: 4. Germline lookup yields CDR1 LNHNV and CDR2 YYDKDF (reference sequence). The CDR3 sequence is 13 residues long. CDR3 protein: CATGTGGTDTQYF. As DNA, the CDR3 is TGTGCCACCGGGACAGGAGGAACAGATACGCAGTATTTT.

This clonotype was seen a few times. The rearrangement links TRBV4-2 to TRBJ2-7, with TRBD1 matching 9 bases. V was clipped by 4 bases and J by 2 bases; unmatched bases: 12. The germline V gene has CDR1 LGHNA and CDR2 YNFKEQ. The CDR3 extends over 17 amino acids. The CDR3 here is CASSPVMGQGFTYEQYF. The CDR3 DNA is TGTGCCAGCAGCCCAGTTATGGGACAGGGATTCACCTACGAGCAGTACTTC.

In this sample, this clonotype turned up a few times. The rearrangement links TRBV12-3 or TRBV12-4 to TRBJ2-1; 9 bases are shared with TRBD2. The CDR3 extends over 15 amino acids. Trimming removed 6 bases from V and 5 bases from J; junction bases left unmatched: 8. The CDR3: CASSHAGTSHNEQFF. CDR3 bases: TGTGCCAGCAGCCATGCCGGGACTAGCCACAATGAGCAGTTCTTC.

This clonotype was detected ten times or more. The chain couples TRBV16 to TRBJ1-5, with 9 positions matching TRBD1. The germline gives CDR1 KGHSY, CDR2 FQNENV. The CDR3 loop spans 15 amino acids. J was trimmed by 9 bases and V by 1 base; bases with no gene match: 7. CDR3 DNA sequence: TGTGCCAGCAGCCAATTAGGACAGGGGAATGCGCCCCAGCATTTT. This translates into CASSQLGQGNAPQHF.

The table lists this clonotype with a few counts. This rearrangement joins TRBV20-1 to TRBJ1-2; no firm D call. Trimming pared 5 bases from V and 5 bases from J, leaving 12 bases between. CDR1 and CDR2 (germline): DFQATT, SNEGSKA (reference sequence). This CDR3 contains 12 residues. In nucleotides, the CDR3 is TGCAGTGCTCAGACAAGAGGGTATGGCTACACCTTC. This encodes CSAQTRGYGYTF.

This clonotype appeared many times. The V gene is TRBV5-1, the J gene TRBJ1-2; no reliable D call. Per the germline V gene, CDR1 is SGHRS and CDR2 is YFSETQ. This CDR3 has 14 amino acids. Trimming stripped 0 bases from V and 5 bases from J, with 11 bases between. The DNA of the CDR3 is TGCGCCAGCAGCTTGGCGGCAACCGTTTATGGCTACACCTTC. This translates into CASSLAATVYGYTF.

V and J are TRBV7-2 and TRBJ1-1; D is undetermined. Germline V lookup: CDR1 SGHTA, CDR2 FQGNSA. V lost 5 bases to trimming and J lost 1 base, with 11 bases between them. The CDR3 length is 14 residues. The CDR3 DNA reads as TGTGCCAGCAGCCTAACACCGACGAACACTGAAGCTTTCTTT. Translation: CASSLTPTNTEAFF.

This clonotype turned up a few times. The J gene is TRBJ1-1, the V gene TRBV11-2; tentative D call: TRBD1 (5 bases). V dropped 5 bases and J dropped 12 bases, with 13 bases sitting between them. The V gene's germline CDR1 is SGHAT and CDR2 FQNNGV. This CDR3 region has 11 residues. The CDR3 coding sequence is TGTGCCAGCAGCCGAGCGCGGGGGACTTTCTTT. Translating it yields CASSRARGTFF.

The chain joins TRBV9 to TRBJ2-1, with D perhaps TRBD2 (6 bases). Per the germline V gene, CDR1 is SGDLS and CDR2 is YYNGEE. This CDR3 region has 14 residues. V dropped 1 base and J dropped 10 bases, with 15 bases sitting between them. The CDR3 nucleotides read TGTGCCAGCAGCGTATCCTCCGGGGGACGCGAGCAGTTCTTC. Residues: CASSVSSGGREQFF.

This clonotype has ten or more counts. The chain couples TRBV6-2 or TRBV6-3 to TRBJ1-5, with 7 bases identical to TRBD1. The CDR3 sequence is 12 residues long. With 6 bases clipped from V and 8 bases from J, the junction kept 4 bases outside the gene matches. CDR1 and CDR2 from the germline V gene are MNHEY and SVGEGT. The CDR3 nucleotides are TGTGCCAGCAGGACAGGGACGGAGCCCCAGCATTTT. This gives the protein CASRTGTEPQHF.

Only a few counts were recorded for this clonotype. The chain has TRBV25-1 and TRBJ2-7; D possibly corresponds to TRBD1 (5 bases). The CDR3 extends over 14 amino acids. Germline V gives CDR1 MGHDK, CDR2 SYGVNS. Trimming took off 2 bases at V and 0 bases at J, with 8 bases between the two ends. The CDR3 spells CASSEMTASYEQYF. In DNA form, the CDR3 reads TGTGCCAGCAGTGAAATGACAGCCTCCTACGAGCAGTACTTC.

The genes are TRBV11-2 and TRBJ1-2; TRBD1 agrees at 8 bases. There are 18 residues in the CDR3. Trimming removed 4 bases from V and 0 bases from J; junction bases left unmatched: 13. Per germline, CDR1 SGHAT and CDR2 FQNNGV. CDR3 in DNA: TGTGCCAGCAGCTCGATCGGACAGGGTGACCGAGCTAACTATGGCTACACCTTC. This encodes CASSSIGQGDRANYGYTF.

The chain links TRBV5-1 to TRBJ2-5; possibly TRBD2 for D (5 bases). CDR1 SGHRS and CDR2 YFSETQ come from the germline V gene. The V end was cut by 7 bases, the J end by 10 bases, with 17 bases between. The CDR3 totals 12 residues. CDR3 nucleotide sequence: TGCGCCAGCTATAACCGGGAAAAAATCCAGTACTTC. Translation: CASYNREKIQYF.

With regard to this clonotype: Compared with germline, one end of the junction differs, possibly owing to a read error. This rearrangement joins TRBV19 to TRBJ1-2, with no clear D. CDR1 and CDR2 (germline): LNHDA, SQIVND (reference sequence). The CDR3 runs to 14 residues. The chain's CDR3 is CASSLYSSNYGNTF. The CDR3 DNA reads TGTGCCAGTAGTCTGTACAGCTCTAACTATGGCAACACCTTC.